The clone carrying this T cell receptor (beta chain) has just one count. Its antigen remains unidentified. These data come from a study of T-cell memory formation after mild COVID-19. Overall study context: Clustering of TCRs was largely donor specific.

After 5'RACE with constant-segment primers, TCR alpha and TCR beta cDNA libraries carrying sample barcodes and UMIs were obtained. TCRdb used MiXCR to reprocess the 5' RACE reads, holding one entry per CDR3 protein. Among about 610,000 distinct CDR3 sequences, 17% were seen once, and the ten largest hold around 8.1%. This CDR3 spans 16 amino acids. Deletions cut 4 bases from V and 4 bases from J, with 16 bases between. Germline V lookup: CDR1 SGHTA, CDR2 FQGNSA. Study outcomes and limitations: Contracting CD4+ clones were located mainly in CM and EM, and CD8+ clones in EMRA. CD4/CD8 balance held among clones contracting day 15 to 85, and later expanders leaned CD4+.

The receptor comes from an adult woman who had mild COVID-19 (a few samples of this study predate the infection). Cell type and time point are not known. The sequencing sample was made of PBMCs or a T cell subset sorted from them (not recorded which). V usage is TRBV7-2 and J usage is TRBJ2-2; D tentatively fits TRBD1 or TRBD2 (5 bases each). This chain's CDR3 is CASSSYLGVSTGELFF. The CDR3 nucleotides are TGTGCCAGCAGCTCTTACCTGGGGGTGAGCACCGGGGAGCTGTTTTTT. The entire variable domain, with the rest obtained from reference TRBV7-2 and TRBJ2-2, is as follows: GAGVSQSPSNKVTEKGKDVELRCDPISGHTALYWYRQSLGQGLEFLIYFQGNSAPDKSGLPSDRFSAERTGGSVSTLTIQRTQQEDSAVYLCASSSYLGVSTGELFFGEGSRLTVL.